This is a list of T cell receptor beta chains from one sample in a study of CD8 T cells in Susac syndrome. Via MiXCR, TCRdb re-called the immunoSEQ multiplex PCR reads, giving one row per CDR3 protein. The sample has 80,000 or so distinct CDR3 sequences; 90% to 95% are singletons. Sequenced sample: CD4+ T cells from PBMCs. The receptors shown here come from a human donor with Susac syndrome. Each CDR3 is given without its conserved first and last residue. The order of the fields is D gene, J gene, V gene, CDR3 protein. A D gene is named only where the DNA matches it firmly.

d_call: TRBD2
j_call: TRBJ2-5
v_call: TRBV7-2
cdr3_aa: ASSLGSSGGTGAETQY

d_call: .
j_call: TRBJ2-6
v_call: TRBV6-1
cdr3_aa: ASKDVTDSGPSGANVLT

d_call: TRBD1
j_call: TRBJ1-2
v_call: TRBV12-3/TRBV12-4
cdr3_aa: ASSLGAGQISYGYT

d_call: .
j_call: TRBJ2-7
v_call: TRBV28
cdr3_aa: ASSPRVGRDEQY

d_call: .
j_call: TRBJ2-7
v_call: TRBV5-1
cdr3_aa: ASSLGTFIYEQY

d_call: TRBD1
j_call: TRBJ1-2
v_call: TRBV7-9
cdr3_aa: ASSRTGGNYGYT

d_call: .
j_call: TRBJ2-1
v_call: TRBV6-2/TRBV6-3
cdr3_aa: AIRVGGLGPYNEQF

d_call: .
j_call: TRBJ2-3
v_call: TRBV29-1
cdr3_aa: SVGVGTDTQY

d_call: TRBD1
j_call: TRBJ2-5
v_call: TRBV6-5
cdr3_aa: ASSLTGISGETQY

d_call: .
j_call: TRBJ2-3
v_call: TRBV7-2
cdr3_aa: ASSLARRADTQY

d_call: .
j_call: TRBJ1-3
v_call: TRBV28
cdr3_aa: ASSFKDGRRHSGNTIY

d_call: TRBD2
j_call: TRBJ2-1
v_call: TRBV28
cdr3_aa: ASRMGGSSYNEQF

d_call: .
j_call: TRBJ1-5
v_call: TRBV20-1
cdr3_aa: SGGYSNQPQH

d_call: .
j_call: TRBJ2-7
v_call: TRBV6-5
cdr3_aa: ASSSQGGNSYEQY

d_call: .
j_call: TRBJ1-5
v_call: TRBV6-2/TRBV6-3
cdr3_aa: ASNDPNSNQPQH

d_call: .
j_call: TRBJ1-2
v_call: TRBV5-1
cdr3_aa: ASSFSENYGYT

d_call: .
j_call: TRBJ2-7
v_call: TRBV7-9
cdr3_aa: ASSLGPGQY

d_call: .
j_call: TRBJ2-2
v_call: TRBV10-3
cdr3_aa: AIMGTVNTGELF

d_call: TRBD2
j_call: TRBJ2-6
v_call: TRBV3-1
cdr3_aa: ASSRTSGSLGANVLT

d_call: .
j_call: TRBJ2-1
v_call: TRBV29-1
cdr3_aa: SVRRSSYNEQF

d_call: .
j_call: TRBJ2-1
v_call: TRBV12-3/TRBV12-4
cdr3_aa: ASSLLVGYNEQF

d_call: TRBD1
j_call: TRBJ1-2
v_call: TRBV7-2
cdr3_aa: ASSSGTGARGYT

d_call: .
j_call: TRBJ2-1
v_call: TRBV5-8
cdr3_aa: ASSPLGEQF

d_call: TRBD1
j_call: TRBJ1-4
v_call: TRBV5-1
cdr3_aa: ASRSGTGYEKLF

d_call: TRBD2
j_call: TRBJ2-2
v_call: TRBV4-3
cdr3_aa: ASSQERTSGRTGGELF

d_call: TRBD1
j_call: TRBJ2-6
v_call: TRBV4-2
cdr3_aa: ASSQAEGQGLSGANVLT

d_call: TRBD1
j_call: TRBJ1-2
v_call: TRBV29-1
cdr3_aa: SSTGQGTNYGYT

d_call: TRBD2
j_call: TRBJ2-4
v_call: TRBV2
cdr3_aa: ASRRSGGAHIQY

d_call: TRBD2
j_call: TRBJ2-7
v_call: TRBV12-3/TRBV12-4
cdr3_aa: ASSTSVGPYEQY

d_call: TRBD1
j_call: TRBJ2-5
v_call: TRBV7-2
cdr3_aa: ASSSRIAVGGGTIETQY

d_call: TRBD1
j_call: TRBJ2-1
v_call: TRBV12-3/TRBV12-4
cdr3_aa: ASRGWTGLNEQF